One and the same sample provided the 5 T cell receptor beta chains below, sequenced in a study of blood T cell repertoires in COVID-19. This table comes from immunoSEQ multiplex PCR, and its TCRdb copy is limited to in-frame clones, with some not included. The table shows tens of thousands of clones, with over 65% occurring only once. Sequencing input: peripheral blood. The receptors come from a woman in her sixties or seventies with acute or convalescent COVID-19.

The chain joins TRBV24-1 to TRBJ2-7; 10 positions agree with TRBD2. The trim removed 3 bases at V and 2 bases at J, leaving 6 bases unmatched. Germline CDR1 reads KGHDR; CDR2 reads SFDVKD. The CDR3 is 16 residues long. This CDR3 is CATSDTGTSATYEQYF. The CDR3 coding sequence is TGTGCCACCAGTGATACCGGGACTAGCGCGACCTACGAGCAGTACTTC.

The gene calls are TRBV27 and TRBJ2-3; 8 nucleotides align to TRBD2. Germline CDR1 is MNHEY and CDR2 is SMNVEV (reference sequence). The J segment lost 7 bases and the V segment lost 3 bases, leaving 6 bases of the junction unmatched. The CDR3 has 14 amino acids. CDR3 nucleotides: TGTGCCAGCAGTTTGTTGGCGGGAGGATATACGCAGTATTTT. This encodes CASSLLAGGYTQYF.

The rearrangement links TRBV6-1 to TRBJ2-2; 10 bases are shared with TRBD2. Per germline, CDR1 MNHNS and CDR2 SASEGT. The CDR3 length is 17 residues. Trimming took 2 bases from V and 0 from J; bases not matched to a gene: 3. The CDR3 bases are TGTGCCAGCAGTGAACTAGCGGGGGCTCCGAACACCGGGGAGCTGTTTTTT. Translation: CASSELAGAPNTGELFF.

The rearrangement uses TRBV10-3 and TRBJ2-1, with a tentative D call TRBD2 (6 bases). This CDR3 contains 13 residues. CDR1 ENHRY and CDR2 SYGVKD come from the germline V gene. Trimming pared 10 bases from V and 3 bases from J, leaving 13 bases between. The CDR3 region has the DNA TGTGCCACCCATTCTAGCGACTACAATGAGCAGTTCTTC. Translating gives CATHSSDYNEQFF.

The V gene is TRBV28, the J gene TRBJ1-5; D gene unclear. Between the trimmed V and J ends, which lost 5 bases and 0 bases, there was a span of 8 bases. Germline lookup yields CDR1 MDHEN and CDR2 SYDVKM. There are 14 residues in the CDR3. The CDR3 sequence is CASSPSNSNQPQHF. The CDR3, as DNA: TGTGCCAGCAGTCCTAGTAATAGCAATCAGCCCCAGCATTTT.